This T cell receptor (beta chain) was captured in a study of T-cell memory formation after mild COVID-19. Study background: Largely donor-specific sequence clusters came from two donors. General study results and limits: Mainly in CM and EM were contracting CD4+ clones; CD8+ were in EMRA.

CDR1 LGHNA and CDR2 YNFKEQ come from the germline V gene. The junction had 4 bases not matched to a gene; V was cut back by 0 bases and J by 2 bases. This CDR3 is built from 17 residues. This clonotype turned up a few times. Its antigen is not known. 5'RACE primed at constant segments yielded TCR alpha and TCR beta cDNA libraries bearing sample barcodes and UMIs. TCRdb re-analysed the 5' RACE reads in MiXCR, keeping a single row per CDR3 protein. The sample holds around 140,000 distinct CDR3 sequences; under 7% are singletons and the top ten take roughly 2.1%. The genes are TRBV4-2 and TRBJ2-2, with TRBD2 identical over 9 bases. The sequencing sample was made of PBMCs or a T cell subset sorted from them (not recorded which). The TCR comes from an adult woman who had mild COVID-19 (a few samples of this study predate the infection). Cell type and time point are not known. The CDR3 sequence: CASSQEKAGGNTGELFF. The CDR3 nucleotides are TGTGCCAGCAGCCAAGAAAAAGCGGGAGGTAACACCGGGGAGCTGTTTTTT.